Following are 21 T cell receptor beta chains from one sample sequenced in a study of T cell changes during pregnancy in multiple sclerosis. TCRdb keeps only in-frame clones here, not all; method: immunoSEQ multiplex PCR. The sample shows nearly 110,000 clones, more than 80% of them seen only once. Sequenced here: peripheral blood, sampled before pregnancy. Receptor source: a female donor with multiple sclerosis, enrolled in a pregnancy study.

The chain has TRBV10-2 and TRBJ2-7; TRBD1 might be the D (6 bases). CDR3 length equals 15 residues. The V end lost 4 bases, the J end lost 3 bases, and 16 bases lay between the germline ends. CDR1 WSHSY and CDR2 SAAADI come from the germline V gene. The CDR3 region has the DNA TGCGCCAGCAGTGCTGCCCTGGACAGCTACTACGAGCAGTACTTC. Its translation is CASSAALDSYYEQYF.

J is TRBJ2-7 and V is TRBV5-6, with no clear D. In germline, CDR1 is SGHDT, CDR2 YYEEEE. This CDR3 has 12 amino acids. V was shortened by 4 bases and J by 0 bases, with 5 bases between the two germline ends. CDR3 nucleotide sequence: TGTGCCAGCAGCCTGAGCTCCTACGAGCAGTACTTC. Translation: CASSLSSYEQYF.

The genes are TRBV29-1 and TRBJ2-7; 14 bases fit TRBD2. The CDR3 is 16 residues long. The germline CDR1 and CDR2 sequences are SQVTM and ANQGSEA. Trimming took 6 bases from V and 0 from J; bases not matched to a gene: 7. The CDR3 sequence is CSVYSGTSGGSYEQYF. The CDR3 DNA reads TGCAGCGTCTATTCCGGGACTAGCGGGGGCTCCTACGAGCAGTACTTC.

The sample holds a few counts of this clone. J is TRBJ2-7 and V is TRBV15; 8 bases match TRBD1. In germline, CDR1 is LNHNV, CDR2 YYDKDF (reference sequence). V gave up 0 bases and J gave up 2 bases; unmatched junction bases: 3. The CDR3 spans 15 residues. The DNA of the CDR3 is TGTGCCACCAGCAGAGAGCAGGGGGCCACCTACGAGCAGTACTTC. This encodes CATSREQGATYEQYF.

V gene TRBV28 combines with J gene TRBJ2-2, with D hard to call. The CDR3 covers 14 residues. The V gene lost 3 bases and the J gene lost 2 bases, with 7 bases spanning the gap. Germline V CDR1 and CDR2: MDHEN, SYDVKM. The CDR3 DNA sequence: TGTGCCAGCAGTTTTTCGGGTAACACCGGGGAGCTGTTTTTT. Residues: CASSFSGNTGELFF.

The CDR3, as DNA: TGCAGCGTTGCGGAGGGGATGGAGACCCAGTACTTC. This gives the protein CSVAEGMETQYF. V gene TRBV29-1 combines with J gene TRBJ2-5, with D perhaps TRBD2 (6 bases). The CDR3 runs to 12 residues. V was cut by 4 bases and J by 5 bases, with 11 bases left in between. Germline lookup yields CDR1 SQVTM and CDR2 ANQGSEA.

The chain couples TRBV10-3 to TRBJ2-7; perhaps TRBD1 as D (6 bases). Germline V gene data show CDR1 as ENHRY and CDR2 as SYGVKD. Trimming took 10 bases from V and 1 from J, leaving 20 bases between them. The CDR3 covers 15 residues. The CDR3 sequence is CATGAGAGGSYEQYF. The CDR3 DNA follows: TGTGCCACCGGAGCAGGGGCTGGTGGTTCCTACGAGCAGTACTTC.

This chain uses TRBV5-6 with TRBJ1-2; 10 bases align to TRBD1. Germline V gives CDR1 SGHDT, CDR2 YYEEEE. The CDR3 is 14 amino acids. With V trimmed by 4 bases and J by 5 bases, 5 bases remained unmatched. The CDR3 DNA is TGTGCCAGCAGCCTCGACAGGGGGCCATATGGCTACACCTTC. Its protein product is CASSLDRGPYGYTF.

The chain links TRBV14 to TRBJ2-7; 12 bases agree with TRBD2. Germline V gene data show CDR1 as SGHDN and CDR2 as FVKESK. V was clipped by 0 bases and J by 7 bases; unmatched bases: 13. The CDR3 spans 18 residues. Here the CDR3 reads CASSQDPTSGSLPGEQYF. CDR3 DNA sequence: TGTGCCAGCAGCCAAGACCCGACTAGCGGGAGCCTTCCGGGTGAGCAGTACTTC.

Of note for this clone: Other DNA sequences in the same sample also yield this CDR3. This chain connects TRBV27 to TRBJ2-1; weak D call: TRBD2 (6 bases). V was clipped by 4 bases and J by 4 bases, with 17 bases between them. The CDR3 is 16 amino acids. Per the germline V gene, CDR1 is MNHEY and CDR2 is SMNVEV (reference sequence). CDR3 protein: CASSSPPGVGYNEQFF. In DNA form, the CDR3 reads TGTGCCAGCAGTTCTCCTCCGGGAGTGGGATACAATGAGCAGTTCTTC.

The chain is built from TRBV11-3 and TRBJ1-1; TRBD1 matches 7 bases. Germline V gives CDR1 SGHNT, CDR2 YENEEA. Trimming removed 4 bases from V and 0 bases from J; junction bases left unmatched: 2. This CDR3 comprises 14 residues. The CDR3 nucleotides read TGTGCCAGCAGCTGGGACAGAATGAACACTGAAGCTTTCTTT. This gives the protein CASSWDRMNTEAFF.

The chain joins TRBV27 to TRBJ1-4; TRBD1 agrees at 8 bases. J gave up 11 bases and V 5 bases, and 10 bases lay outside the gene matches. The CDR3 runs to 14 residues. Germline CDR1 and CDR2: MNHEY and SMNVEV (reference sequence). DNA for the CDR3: TGTGCCAGCAGTCCCCAGGGGGCTATATGGAAACTGTTTTTT. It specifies CASSPQGAIWKLFF.

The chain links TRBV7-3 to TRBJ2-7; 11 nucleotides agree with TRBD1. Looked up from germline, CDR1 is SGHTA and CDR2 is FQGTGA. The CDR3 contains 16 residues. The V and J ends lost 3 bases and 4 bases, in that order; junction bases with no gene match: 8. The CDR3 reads CASSFTGTGGKYEQYF. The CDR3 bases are TGTGCCAGCAGCTTCACCGGGACAGGGGGAAAGTACGAGCAGTACTTC.

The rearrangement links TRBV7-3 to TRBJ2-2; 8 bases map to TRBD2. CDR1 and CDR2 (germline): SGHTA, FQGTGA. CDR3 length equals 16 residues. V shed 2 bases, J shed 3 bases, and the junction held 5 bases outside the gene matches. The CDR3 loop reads CASSLGSGGYTGELFF. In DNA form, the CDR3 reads TGTGCCAGCAGCTTAGGCAGCGGGGGTTACACCGGGGAGCTGTTTTTT.

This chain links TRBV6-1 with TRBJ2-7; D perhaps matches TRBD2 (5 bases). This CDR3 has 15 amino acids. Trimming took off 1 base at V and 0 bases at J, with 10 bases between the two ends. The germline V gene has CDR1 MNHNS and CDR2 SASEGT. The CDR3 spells CASSEEAGSSYEQYF. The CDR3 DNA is TGTGCCAGCAGTGAAGAGGCGGGCAGCTCCTACGAGCAGTACTTC.

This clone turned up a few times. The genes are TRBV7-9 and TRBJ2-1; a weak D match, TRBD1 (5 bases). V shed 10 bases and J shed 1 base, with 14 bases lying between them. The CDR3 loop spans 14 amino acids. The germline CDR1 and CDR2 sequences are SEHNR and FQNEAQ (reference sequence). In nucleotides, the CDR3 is TGTGCCACCGCAAGGGGTATTTCCTACAATGAGCAGTTCTTC. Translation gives CATARGISYNEQFF.

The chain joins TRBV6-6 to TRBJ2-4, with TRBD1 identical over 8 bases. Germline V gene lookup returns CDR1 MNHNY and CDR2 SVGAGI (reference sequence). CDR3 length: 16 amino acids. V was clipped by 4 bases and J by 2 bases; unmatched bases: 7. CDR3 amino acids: CASSSPTGDSKNIQYF. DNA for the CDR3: TGTGCCAGCAGTTCACCGACAGGGGATTCCAAAAACATTCAGTACTTC.

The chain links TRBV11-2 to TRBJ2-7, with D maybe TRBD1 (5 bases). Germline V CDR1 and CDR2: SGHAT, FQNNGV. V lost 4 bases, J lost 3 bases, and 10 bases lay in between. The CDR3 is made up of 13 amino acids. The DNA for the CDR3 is TGTGCCAGCAGCTACAGGCAGGACTACGAGCAGTACTTC. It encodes CASSYRQDYEQYF.

The CDR3: CASSLLATDTQYF. DNA of the CDR3: TGCGCCAGCAGCTTGTTAGCGACAGATACGCAGTATTTT. V is TRBV5-1 and J is TRBJ2-3; D possibly corresponds to TRBD2 (5 bases). V gave up 1 base and J gave up 3 bases, with 6 bases separating them. CDR1 is SGHRS, CDR2 YFSETQ, per germline. CDR3 length: 13 amino acids.

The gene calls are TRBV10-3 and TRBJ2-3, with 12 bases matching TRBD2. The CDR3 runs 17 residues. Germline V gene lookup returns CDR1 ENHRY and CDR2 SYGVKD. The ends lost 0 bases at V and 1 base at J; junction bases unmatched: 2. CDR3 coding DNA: TGTGCCATCAGTGAGTCGACTAGCGGGGGCCGCACAGATACGCAGTATTTT. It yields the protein CAISESTSGGRTDTQYF.

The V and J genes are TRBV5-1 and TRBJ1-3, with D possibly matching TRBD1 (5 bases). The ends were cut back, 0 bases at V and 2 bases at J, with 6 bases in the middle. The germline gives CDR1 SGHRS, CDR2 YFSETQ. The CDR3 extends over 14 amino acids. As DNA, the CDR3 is TGCGCCAGCAGCTTGGAGGGGACTGGAAACACCATATATTTT. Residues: CASSLEGTGNTIYF.